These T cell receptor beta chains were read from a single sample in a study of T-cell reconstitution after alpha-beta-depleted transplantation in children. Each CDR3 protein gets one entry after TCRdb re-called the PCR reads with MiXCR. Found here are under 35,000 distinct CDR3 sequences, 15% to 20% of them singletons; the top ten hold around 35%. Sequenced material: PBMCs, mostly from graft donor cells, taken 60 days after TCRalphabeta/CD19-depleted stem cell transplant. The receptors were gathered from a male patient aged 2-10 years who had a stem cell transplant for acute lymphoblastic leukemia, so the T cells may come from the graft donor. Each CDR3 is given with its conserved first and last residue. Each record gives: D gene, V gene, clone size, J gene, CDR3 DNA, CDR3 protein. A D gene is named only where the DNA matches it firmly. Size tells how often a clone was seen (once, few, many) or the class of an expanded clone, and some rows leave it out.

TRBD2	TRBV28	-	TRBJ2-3	TGTGCCAGCAGCACGAATAGCGGGGGGCCCCCTGCGCAGTATTTT	CASSTNSGGPPAQYF
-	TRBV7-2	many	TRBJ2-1	TGTGCCAGCAGCCCCAGCAGGGGGGGGTACGAGCAGTTCTTC	CASSPSRGGYEQFF
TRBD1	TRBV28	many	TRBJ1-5	TGTGCCAGCAGTTTGGAGACAGGGAATCAGCCCCAGCATTTT	CASSLETGNQPQHF
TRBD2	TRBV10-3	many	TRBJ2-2	TGTGCCATCAGTGACGCAGCGGGAGGGCCTGCAACCGGGGAGCTGTTTTTT	CAISDAAGGPATGELFF
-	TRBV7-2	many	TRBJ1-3	TGTGCCAGCAGCTGGGTCTCTGGAAACACCATATATTTT	CASSWVSGNTIYF
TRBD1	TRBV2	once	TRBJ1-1	TGTGCCAGCAGGGACAGGGGGCGCTTAGGCACTGAAGCTTTCTTT	CASRDRGRLGTEAFF
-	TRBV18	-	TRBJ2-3	TGTGCCAGCTCACCACCGGAGGGAAGAGATACGCAGTATTTT	CASSPPEGRDTQYF
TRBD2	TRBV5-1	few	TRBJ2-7	TGCGCCAGCAGCCCCGGACTAGCGGGAGGGTGGTACGAGCAGTACTTC	CASSPGLAGGWYEQYF
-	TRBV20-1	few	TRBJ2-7	TGCAGTGCTGAACCGGGACTGGCCTCCTACGAGCAGTACTTC	CSAEPGLASYEQYF
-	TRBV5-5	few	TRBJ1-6	TGTGCCAGCAGCTTGGAAGGATCACCCCTCCACTTT	CASSLEGSPLHF
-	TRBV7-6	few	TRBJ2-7	TGTGCCAGCAGCTTCCATAGCAGGGCGCGTAGCTTATCCTACGAGCAGTACTTC	CASSFHSRARSLSYEQYF
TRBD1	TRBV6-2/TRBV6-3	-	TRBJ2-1	TGTGCCAGCAGTTTGGGACAGCGAACCTACAATGAGCAGTTCTTC	CASSLGQRTYNEQFF
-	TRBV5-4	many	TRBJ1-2	TGTGCCAGCAGCCCGGGGGCGCGGTCTGACTATGGCTACACCTTC	CASSPGARSDYGYTF
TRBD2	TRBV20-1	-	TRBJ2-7	TGCAGTGCCACTGCGGGGGGCCCGTCCTACGAGCAGTACTTC	CSATAGGPSYEQYF
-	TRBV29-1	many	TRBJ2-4	TGCAGCGTTGAGTCAGGTTCAAAAAACATTCAGTACTTC	CSVESGSKNIQYF
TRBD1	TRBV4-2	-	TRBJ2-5	TGTGCCAGCAGCCGGATGACGGGACAGGAGGCTGAGACCCAGTACTTC	CASSRMTGQEAETQYF
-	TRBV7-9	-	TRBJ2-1	TGTGCCACTACCCCGGGATTCTCCTACAATGAGCAGTTCTTC	CATTPGFSYNEQFF
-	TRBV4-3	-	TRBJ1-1	TGCGCCAGCAGCCAAGATCAACAGGGTTTTAGCACTGAAGCTTTCTTT	CASSQDQQGFSTEAFF
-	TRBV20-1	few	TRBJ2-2	TGCAGTGCTATCGGACATTCGAACACCGGGGAGCTGTTTTTT	CSAIGHSNTGELFF